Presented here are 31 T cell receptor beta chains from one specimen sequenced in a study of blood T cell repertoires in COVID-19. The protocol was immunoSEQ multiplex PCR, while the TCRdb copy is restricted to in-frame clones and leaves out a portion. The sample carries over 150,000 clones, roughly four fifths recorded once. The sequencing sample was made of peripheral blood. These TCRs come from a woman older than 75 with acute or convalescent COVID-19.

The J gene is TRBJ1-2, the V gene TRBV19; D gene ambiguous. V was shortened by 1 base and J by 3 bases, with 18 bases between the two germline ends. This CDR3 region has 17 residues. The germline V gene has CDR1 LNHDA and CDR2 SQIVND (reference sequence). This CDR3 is CASSIGDIARLYYGYTF. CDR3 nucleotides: TGTGCCAGTAGTATAGGAGATATCGCACGACTATACTATGGCTACACCTTC.

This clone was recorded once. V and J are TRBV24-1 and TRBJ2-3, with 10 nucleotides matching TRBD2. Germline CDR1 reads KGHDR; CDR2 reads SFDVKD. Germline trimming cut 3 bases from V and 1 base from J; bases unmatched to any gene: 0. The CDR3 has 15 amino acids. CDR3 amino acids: CATSDTSGGTDTQYF. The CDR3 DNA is TGTGCCACCAGTGATACTAGCGGGGGCACAGATACGCAGTATTTT.

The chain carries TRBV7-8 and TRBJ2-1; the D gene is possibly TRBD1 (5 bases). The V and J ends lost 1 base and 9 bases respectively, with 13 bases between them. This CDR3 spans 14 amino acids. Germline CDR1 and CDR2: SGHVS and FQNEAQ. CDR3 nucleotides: TGTGCCAGCAGCTTAGTAGGGGCGGTTGGTGAGCAGTTCTTC. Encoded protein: CASSLVGAVGEQFF.

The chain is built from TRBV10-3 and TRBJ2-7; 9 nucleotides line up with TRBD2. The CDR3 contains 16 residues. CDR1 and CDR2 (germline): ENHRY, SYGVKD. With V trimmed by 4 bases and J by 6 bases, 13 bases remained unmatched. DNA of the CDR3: TGTGCCATCAGTGGCCAGGGTAGCGGGAGTTGGGGCGAGCAGTACTTC. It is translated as CAISGQGSGSWGEQYF.

DNA of the CDR3: TGCAGCGTGGGTGAGGTTGGACAGCCCCAGCATTTT. Its protein product is CSVGEVGQPQHF. The chain employs TRBV29-1 and TRBJ1-5; D is unclear. The CDR3 extends over 12 amino acids. Germline V CDR1 and CDR2: SQVTM, ANQGSEA. Trimming removed 6 bases from V and 7 bases from J, with 13 bases in between.

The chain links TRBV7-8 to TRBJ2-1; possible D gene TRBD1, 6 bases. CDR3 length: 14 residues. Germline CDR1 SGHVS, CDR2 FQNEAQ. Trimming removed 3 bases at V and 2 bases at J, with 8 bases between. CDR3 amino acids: CASSFGQTYNEQFF. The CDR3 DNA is TGTGCCAGCAGCTTCGGACAGACCTACAATGAGCAGTTCTTC.

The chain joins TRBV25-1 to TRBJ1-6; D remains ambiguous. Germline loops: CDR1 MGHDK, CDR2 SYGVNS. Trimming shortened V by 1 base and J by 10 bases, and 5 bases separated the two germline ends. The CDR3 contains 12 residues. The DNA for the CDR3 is TGTGCCAGCAGTGAATGGGCATCACCCCTCCACTTT. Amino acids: CASSEWASPLHF.

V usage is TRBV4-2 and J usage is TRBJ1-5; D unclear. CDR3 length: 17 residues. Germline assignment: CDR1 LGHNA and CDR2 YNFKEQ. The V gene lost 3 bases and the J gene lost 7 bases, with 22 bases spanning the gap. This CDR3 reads CASSHSSKGGRGQPQHF. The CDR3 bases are TGTGCCAGCAGCCACTCCTCAAAGGGCGGGCGAGGACAGCCCCAGCATTTT.

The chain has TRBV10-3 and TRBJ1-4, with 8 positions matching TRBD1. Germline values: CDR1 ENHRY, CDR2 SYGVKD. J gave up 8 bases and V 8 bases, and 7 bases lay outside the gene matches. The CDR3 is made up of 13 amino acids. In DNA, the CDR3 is TGTGCCATCTCGGACAGGGTTTACGAAAAACTGTTTTTT. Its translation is CAISDRVYEKLFF.

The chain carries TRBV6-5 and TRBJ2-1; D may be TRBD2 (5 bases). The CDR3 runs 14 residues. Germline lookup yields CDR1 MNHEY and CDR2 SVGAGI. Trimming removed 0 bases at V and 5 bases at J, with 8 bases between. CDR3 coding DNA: TGTGCCAGCAGTTACTCGGGGAGCCACAATGAGCAGTTCTTC. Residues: CASSYSGSHNEQFF.

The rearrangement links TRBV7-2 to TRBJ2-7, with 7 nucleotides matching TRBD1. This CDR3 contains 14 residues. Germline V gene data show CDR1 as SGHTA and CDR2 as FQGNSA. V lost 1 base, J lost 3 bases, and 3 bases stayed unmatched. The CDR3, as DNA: TGTGCCAGCAGCTTAGTCCAGGGGGTCTACGAGCAGTACTTC. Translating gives CASSLVQGVYEQYF.

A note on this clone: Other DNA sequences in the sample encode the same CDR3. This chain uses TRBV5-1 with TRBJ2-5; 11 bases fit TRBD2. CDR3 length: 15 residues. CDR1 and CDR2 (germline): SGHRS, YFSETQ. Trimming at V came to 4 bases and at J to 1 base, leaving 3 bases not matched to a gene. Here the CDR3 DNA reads TGCGCCAGCAGCCTACTAGCGGGGGCCCAAGAGACCCAGTACTTC. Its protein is CASSLLAGAQETQYF. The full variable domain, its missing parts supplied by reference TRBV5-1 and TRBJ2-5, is KAGVTQTPRYLIKTRGQQVTLSCSPISGHRSVSWYQQTPGQGLQFLFEYFSETQRNKGNFPGRFSGRQFSNSRSEMNVSTLELGDSALYLCASSLLAGAQETQYFGPGTRLLVL.

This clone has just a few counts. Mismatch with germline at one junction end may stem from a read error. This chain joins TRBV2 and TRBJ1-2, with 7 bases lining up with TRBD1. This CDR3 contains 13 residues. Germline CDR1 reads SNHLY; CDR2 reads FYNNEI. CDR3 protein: CASRIQPGQPTPF. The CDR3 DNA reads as TGTGCCAGCAGAATCCAGCCGGGACAGCCGACTCCTTTC.

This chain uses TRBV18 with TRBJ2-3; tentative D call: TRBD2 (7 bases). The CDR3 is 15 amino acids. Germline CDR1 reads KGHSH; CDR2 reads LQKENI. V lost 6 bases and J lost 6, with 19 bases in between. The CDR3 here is CASSPTGGPRDTQYF. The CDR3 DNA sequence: TGTGCCAGCTCGCCCACGGGGGGCCCCAGGGATACGCAGTATTTT.

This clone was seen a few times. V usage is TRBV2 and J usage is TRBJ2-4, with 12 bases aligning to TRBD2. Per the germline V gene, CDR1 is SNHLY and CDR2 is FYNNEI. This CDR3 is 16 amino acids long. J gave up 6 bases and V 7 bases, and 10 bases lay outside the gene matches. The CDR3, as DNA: TGTGCCAGCATTAGACTAGCGGGAGTTTCAGGAAACATTCAGTACTTC. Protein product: CASIRLAGVSGNIQYF.

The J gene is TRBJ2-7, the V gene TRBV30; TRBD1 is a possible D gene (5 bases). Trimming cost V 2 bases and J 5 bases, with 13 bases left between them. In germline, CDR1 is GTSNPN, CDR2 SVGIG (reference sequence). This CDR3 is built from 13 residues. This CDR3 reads CAWSSIGADEQYF. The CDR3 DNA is TGTGCCTGGAGTTCAATAGGGGCCGACGAGCAGTACTTC.

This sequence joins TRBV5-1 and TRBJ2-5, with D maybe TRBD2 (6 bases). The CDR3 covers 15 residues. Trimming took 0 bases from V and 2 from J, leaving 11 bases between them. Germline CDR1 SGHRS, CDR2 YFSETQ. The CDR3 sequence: CASSLAAGTQETQYF. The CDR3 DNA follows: TGCGCCAGCAGCTTGGCCGCAGGGACTCAAGAGACCCAGTACTTC.

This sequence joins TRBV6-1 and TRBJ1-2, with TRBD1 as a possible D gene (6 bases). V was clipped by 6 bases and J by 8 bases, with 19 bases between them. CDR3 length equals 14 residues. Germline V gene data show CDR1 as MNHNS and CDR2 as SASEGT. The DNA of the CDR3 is TGTGCCAGCAGCCCCGGACAGCTGTCGGGAGGCTACACCTTC. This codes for CASSPGQLSGGYTF.

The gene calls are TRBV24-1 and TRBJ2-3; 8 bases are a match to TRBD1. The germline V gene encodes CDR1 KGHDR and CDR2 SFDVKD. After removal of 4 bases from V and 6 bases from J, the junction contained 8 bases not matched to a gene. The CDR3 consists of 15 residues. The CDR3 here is CATSDPRTGRDTQYF. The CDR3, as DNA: TGTGCCACCAGTGACCCCCGGACAGGGCGGGATACGCAGTATTTT.

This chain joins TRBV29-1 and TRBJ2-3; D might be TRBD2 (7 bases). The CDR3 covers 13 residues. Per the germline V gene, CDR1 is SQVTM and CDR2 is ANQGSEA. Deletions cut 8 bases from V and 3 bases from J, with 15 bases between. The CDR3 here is CSPRGGATDTQYF. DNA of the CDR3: TGCAGCCCTCGAGGGGGGGCGACAGATACGCAGTATTTT.

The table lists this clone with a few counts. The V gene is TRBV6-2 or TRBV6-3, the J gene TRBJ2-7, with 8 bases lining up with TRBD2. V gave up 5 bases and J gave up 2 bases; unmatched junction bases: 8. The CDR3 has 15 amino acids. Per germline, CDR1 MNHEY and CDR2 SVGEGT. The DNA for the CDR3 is TGTGCCAGCAGTAGACCGGGACTAGGGGCCTACGAGCAGTACTTC. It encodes CASSRPGLGAYEQYF.

The CDR3 DNA is TGTGCCAGCAGCTTGGGTGGCAGAAAAGAGACCCAGTACTTC. Translated: CASSLGGRKETQYF. This rearrangement joins TRBV5-4 to TRBJ2-5; D not resolved. Germline assignment: CDR1 SGHNT and CDR2 YYREEE (reference sequence). The CDR3 spans 14 residues. With 0 bases removed from V and 3 bases from J, the gap between germline ends came to 9 bases.

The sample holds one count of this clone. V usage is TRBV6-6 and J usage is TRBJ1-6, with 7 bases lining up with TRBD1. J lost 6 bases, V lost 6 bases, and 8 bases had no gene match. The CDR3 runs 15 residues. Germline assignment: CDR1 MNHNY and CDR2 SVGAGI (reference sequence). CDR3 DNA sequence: TGTGCCAGCAGGAATTCCGGGACAGTTAATTCACCCCTCCACTTT. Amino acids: CASRNSGTVNSPLHF.

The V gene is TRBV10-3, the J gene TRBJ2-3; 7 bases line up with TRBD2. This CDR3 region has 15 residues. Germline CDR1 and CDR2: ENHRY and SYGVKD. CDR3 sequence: CGVSPGGSPTDTQYF. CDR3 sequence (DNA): TGTGGCGTATCCCCGGGCGGGAGCCCCACAGATACGCAGTATTTT.

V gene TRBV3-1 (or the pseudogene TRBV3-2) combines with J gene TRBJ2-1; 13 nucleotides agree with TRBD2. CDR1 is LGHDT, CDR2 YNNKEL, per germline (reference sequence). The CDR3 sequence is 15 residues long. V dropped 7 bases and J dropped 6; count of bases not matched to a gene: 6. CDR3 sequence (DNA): TGTGCCAGCAACCTACTAGCGGGAGGGGGCAATGAGCAGTTCTTC. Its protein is CASNLLAGGGNEQFF.

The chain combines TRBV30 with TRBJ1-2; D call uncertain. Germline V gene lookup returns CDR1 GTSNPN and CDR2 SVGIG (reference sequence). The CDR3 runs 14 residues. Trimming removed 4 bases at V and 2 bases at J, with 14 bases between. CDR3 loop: CAWKTAVGNYGYTF. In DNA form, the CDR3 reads TGTGCCTGGAAGACCGCCGTGGGCAACTATGGCTACACCTTC.

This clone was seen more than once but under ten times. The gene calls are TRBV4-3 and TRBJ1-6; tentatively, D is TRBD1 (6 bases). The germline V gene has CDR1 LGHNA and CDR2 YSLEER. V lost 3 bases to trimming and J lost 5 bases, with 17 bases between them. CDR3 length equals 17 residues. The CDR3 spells CASSQEPADRNNSPLHF. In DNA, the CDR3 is TGCGCCAGCAGCCAGGAGCCGGCGGACAGAAATAATTCACCCCTCCACTTT.

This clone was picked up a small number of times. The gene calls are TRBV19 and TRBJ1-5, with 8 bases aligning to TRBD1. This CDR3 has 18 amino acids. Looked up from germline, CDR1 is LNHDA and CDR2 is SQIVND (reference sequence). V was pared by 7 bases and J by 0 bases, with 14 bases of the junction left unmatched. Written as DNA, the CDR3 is TGTGCCAGTACTGGGGGGACAGGAGACCCGTATAGCAATCAGCCCCAGCATTTT. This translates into CASTGGTGDPYSNQPQHF.

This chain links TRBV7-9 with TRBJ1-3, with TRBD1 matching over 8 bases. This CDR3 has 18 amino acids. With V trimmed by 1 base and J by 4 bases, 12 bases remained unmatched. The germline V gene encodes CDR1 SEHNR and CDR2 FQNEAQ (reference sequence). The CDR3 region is CASSLGGISRGQGNTIYF. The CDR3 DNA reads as TGTGCCAGCAGCTTAGGTGGTATAAGCAGGGGGCAAGGAAACACCATATATTTT.

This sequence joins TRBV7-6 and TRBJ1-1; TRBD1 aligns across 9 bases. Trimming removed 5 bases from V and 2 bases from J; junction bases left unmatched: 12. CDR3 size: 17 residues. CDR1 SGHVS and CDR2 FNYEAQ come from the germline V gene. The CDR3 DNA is TGTGCCAGCAGCGCCCGGAACGGACAGGGGCCAAACACTGAAGCTTTCTTT. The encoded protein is CASSARNGQGPNTEAFF. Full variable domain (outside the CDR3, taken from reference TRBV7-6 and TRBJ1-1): GAGVSQSPRYKVTKRGQDVALRCDPISGHVSLYWYRQALGQGPEFLTYFNYEAQQDKSGLPNDRFSAERPEGSISTLTIQRTEQRDSAMYRCASSARNGQGPNTEAFFGQGTRLTVV.

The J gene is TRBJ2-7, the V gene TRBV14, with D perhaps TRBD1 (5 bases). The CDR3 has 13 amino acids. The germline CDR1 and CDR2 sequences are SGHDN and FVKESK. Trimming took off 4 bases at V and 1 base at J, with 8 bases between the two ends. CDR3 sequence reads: CASSLDRSYEQYF. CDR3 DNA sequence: TGTGCCAGCAGCCTCGACAGATCCTACGAGCAGTACTTC. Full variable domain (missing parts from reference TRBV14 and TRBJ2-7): EAGVTQFPSHSVIEKGQTVTLRCDPISGHDNLYWYRRVMGKEIKFLLHFVKESKQDESGMPNNRFLAERTGGTYSTLKVQPAELEDSGVYFCASSLDRSYEQYFGPGTRLTVT.